This T cell receptor (beta chain) was retrieved from a study of human T cells and chemical hapten exposure. Study background: Sensitizing treatment utilized 2% DPC over a roughly 2 cm by roughly 2 cm portion of upper inner arm skin. Cases of alopecia areata, totalis or universalis occurred in a predominantly female patient group.

Time point in this sample: patch test 1, 2 weeks after DPC sensitization. Treatment indicated: therapeutic diphenylcyclopropenone sensitization with weekly scalp DPC. TCRdb used MiXCR to reprocess the RACE reads, holding one entry per CDR3 protein. The table records under 200,000 distinct CDR3 sequences, 13% to 15% of them present only once. This CDR3 spans 16 amino acids. Germline loops: CDR1 DFQATT, CDR2 SNEGSKA (reference sequence). V was shortened by 0 bases and J by 1 base, with 13 bases between the two germline ends. This clonotype showed up just a few times. V is TRBV20-1 and J is TRBJ1-5, with D possibly TRBD1 on 5 matching bases. The sequence came from a woman younger than 45 with alopecia areata. Some clones in this sample may be carry-over from other donors' samples. Sequences were derived from whole blood, sampled in connection with sensitization to the hapten diphenylcyclopropenone (DPC). The DNA of the CDR3 is TGCAGTGCTAGAGATGCCAGGGAAGTGAGCAATCAGCCCCAGCATTTT. Translation gives CSARDAREVSNQPQHF.